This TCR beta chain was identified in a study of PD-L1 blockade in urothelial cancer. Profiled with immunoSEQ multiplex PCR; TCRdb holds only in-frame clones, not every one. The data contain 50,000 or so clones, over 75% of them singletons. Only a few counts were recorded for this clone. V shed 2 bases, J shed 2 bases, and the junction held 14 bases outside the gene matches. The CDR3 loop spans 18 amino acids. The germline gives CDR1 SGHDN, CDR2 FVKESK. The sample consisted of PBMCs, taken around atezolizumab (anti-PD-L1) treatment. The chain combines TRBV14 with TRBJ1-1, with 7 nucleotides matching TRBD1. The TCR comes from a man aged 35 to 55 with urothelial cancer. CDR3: CASSQLGSPGQINTEAFF. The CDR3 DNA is TGTGCCAGCAGCCAACTCGGGTCCCCGGGACAGATCAACACTGAAGCTTTCTTT.